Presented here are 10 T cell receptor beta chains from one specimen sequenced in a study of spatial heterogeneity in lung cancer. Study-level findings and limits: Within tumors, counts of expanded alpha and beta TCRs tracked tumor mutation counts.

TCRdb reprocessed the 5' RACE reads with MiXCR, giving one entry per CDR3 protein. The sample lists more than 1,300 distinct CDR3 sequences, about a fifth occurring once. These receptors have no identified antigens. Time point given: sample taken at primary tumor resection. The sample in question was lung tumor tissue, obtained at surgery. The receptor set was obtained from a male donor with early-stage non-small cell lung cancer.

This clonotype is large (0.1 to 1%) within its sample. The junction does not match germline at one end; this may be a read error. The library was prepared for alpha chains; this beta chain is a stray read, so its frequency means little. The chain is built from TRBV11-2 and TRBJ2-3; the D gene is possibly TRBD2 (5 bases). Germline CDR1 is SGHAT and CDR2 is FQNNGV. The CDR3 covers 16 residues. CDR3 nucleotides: TGTGCCAGCAGCTTAGAGCTAGCTGGAACCACAGATACGCAGTTTTTT. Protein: CASSLELAGTTDTQFF.

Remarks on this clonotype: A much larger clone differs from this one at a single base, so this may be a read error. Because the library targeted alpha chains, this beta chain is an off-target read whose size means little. This chain's CDR3 is CASRFKCGWELYF. CDR3 DNA: TGTGCAAGTCGCTTCAAATGCGGCTGGGAGCTGTACTTC. The chain is built from TRBV12-2 and TRBJ2-7. TRBV12-2 is flagged as a pseudogene. This CDR3 has 13 residues.

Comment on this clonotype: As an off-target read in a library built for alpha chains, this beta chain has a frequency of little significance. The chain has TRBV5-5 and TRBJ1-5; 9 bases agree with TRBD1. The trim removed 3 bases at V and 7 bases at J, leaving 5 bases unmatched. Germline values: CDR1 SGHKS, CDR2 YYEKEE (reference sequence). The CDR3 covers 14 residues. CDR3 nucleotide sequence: TGTGCCAGCAGCTCCGGGGACAGGGACCAGCCCCAGCATTTT. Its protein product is CASSSGDRDQPQHF.

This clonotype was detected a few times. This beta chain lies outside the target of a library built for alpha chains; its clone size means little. The CDR3 sequence is CSARSGTGNEQFF. CDR3 bases: TGCAGTGCTAGGTCGGGGACAGGCAATGAGCAGTTCTTC. The chain employs TRBV20-1 and TRBJ2-1; 8 bases map to TRBD1. This CDR3 has 13 amino acids. V was clipped by 3 bases and J by 6 bases; unmatched bases: 4. Germline-derived CDR1 and CDR2 are DFQATT and SNEGSKA (reference sequence).

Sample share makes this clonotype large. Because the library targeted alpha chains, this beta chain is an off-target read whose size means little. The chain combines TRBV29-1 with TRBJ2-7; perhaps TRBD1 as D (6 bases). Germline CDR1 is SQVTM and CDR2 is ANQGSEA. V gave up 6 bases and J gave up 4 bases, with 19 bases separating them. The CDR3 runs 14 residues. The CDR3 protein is CSVVFSDRIYEQYF. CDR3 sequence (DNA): TGCAGCGTCGTGTTCTCCGACAGGATTTACGAGCAGTACTTC.

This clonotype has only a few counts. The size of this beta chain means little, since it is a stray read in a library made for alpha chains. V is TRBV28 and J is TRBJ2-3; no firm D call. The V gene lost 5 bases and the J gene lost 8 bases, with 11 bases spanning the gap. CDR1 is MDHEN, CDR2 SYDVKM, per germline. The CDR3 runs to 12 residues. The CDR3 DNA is TGTGCCAGCAGTACACAGCAGATTACGCAGTATTTT. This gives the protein CASSTQQITQYF.

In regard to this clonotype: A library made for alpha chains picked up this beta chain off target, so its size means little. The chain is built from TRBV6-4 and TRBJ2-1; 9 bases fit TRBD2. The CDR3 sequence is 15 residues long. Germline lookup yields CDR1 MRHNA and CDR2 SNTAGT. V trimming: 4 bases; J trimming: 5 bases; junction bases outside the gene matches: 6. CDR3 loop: CASSAWSSGNNEQFF. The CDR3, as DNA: TGTGCCAGCAGTGCCTGGTCTAGCGGGAACAATGAGCAGTTCTTC.

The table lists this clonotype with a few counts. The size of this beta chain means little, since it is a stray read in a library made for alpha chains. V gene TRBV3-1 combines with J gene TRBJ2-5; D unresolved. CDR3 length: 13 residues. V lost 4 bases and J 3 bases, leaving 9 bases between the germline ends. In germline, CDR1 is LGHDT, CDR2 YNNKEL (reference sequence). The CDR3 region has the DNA TGTGCCAGCAGCCCGACCGCTGAAGAGACCCAGTACTTC. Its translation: CASSPTAEETQYF.

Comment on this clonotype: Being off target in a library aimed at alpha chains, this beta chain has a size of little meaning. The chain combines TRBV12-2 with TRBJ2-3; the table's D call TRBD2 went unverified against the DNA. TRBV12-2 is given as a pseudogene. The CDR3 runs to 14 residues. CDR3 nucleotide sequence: TGTGAAAAGCACCCGGCTAGTTTAACAGATACGCAGTATTTT. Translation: CEKHPASLTDTQYF.

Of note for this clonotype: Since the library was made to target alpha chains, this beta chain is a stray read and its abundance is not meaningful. CDR3 in DNA: TGTGCCAGCAGCCCAAAAGCGGGAGTTCGCGAGCAGTACTTC. Translating gives CASSPKAGVREQYF. V is TRBV7-2 and J is TRBJ2-7, with 8 positions matching TRBD2. This CDR3 has 14 residues. In germline, CDR1 is SGHTA, CDR2 FQGNSA. Losses at the gene ends were 5 bases for V and 6 bases for J; bases not matched to a gene: 9.